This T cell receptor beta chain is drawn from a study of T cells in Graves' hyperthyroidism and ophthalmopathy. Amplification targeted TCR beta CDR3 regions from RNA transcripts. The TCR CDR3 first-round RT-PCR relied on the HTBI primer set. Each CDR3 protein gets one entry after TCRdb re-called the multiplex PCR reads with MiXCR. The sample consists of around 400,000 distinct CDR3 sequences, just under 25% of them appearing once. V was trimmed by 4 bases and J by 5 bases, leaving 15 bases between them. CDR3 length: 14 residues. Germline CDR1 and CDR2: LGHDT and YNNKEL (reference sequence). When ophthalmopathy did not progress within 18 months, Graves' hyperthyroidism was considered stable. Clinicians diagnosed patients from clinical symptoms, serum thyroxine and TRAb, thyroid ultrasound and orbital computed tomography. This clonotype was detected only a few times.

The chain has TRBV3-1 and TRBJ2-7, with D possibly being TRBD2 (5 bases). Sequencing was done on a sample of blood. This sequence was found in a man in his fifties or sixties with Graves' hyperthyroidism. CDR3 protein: CASSRKLVLHEQYF. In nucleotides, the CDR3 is TGTGCCAGCAGCCGAAAACTAGTGCTCCACGAGCAGTACTTC.